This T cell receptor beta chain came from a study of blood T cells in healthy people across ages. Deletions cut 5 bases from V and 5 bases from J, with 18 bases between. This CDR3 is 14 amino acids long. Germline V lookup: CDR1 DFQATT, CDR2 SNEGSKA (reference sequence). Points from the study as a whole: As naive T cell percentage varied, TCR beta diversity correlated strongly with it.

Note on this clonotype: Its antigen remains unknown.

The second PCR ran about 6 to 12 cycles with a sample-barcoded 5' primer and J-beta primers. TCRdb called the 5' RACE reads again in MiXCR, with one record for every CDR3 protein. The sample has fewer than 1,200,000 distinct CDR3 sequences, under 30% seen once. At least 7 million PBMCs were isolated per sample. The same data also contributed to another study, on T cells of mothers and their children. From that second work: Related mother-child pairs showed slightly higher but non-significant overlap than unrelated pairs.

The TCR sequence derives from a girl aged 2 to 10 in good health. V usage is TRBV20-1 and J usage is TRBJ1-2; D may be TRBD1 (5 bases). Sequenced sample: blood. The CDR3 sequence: CSAELRDGDYGYTF. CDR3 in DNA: TGCAGTGCTGAGCTCCGGGACGGAGATTATGGCTACACCTTC.